This T cell receptor (beta chain) appears in the sequencing data of a study of T cells in Graves' hyperthyroidism and ophthalmopathy. About the research overall: The blood sample was taken at first diagnosis, before treatment began.

The CDR3 regions of TCR beta were amplified from RNA transcripts. HTBI primers were the set used in a first-round RT-PCR of the TCR CDR3. TCRdb re-called the multiplex PCR reads with MiXCR, one entry per CDR3 protein. This sample has about 600,000 distinct CDR3 sequences, with 14% found just once. The CDR3 length is 15 residues. With V trimmed by 2 bases and J by 1 base, 2 bases remained unmatched. Germline CDR1 SGHNT, CDR2 YENEEA. The sample holds many counts of this clonotype. This receptor was identified in a woman between 50 and 59 years old with Graves' ophthalmopathy. V is TRBV11-3 and J is TRBJ2-3, with 8 bases aligning to TRBD2. What was sequenced was blood. CDR3 region: CASSLSSGGTDTQYF. The CDR3 nucleotides are TGTGCCAGCAGCTTAAGTAGCGGGGGCACAGATACGCAGTATTTT.